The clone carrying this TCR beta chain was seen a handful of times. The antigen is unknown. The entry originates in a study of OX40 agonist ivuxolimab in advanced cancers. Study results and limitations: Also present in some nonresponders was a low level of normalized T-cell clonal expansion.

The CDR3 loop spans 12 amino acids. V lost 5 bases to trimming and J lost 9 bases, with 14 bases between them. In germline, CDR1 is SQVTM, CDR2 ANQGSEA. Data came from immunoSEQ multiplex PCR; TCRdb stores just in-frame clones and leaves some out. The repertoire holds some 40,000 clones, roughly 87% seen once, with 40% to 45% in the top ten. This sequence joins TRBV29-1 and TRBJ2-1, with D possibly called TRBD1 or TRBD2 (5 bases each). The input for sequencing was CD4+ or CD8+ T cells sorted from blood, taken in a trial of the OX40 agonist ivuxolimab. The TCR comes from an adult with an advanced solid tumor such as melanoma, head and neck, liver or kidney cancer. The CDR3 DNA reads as TGCAGCGTTATCCGGGGCCCTGGTGAGCAGTTCTTC. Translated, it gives CSVIRGPGEQFF.